This T cell receptor (beta chain) was profiled in a study of vaccination and CD4 T cells after COVID-19. Study details: Convalescent cases consisted of six males and four females, of whom two were Hispanic.

As for treatment: roughly 11-day PBMC culture with coronavirus spike peptide pools or control peptides (ViraFEST assay). To note about this clonotype: Its matching antigen is unknown.

Overall study results and limits: Researchers report that 304 of 307 vaccine-specific clones in convalescent patients proved spike mono-reactive. In median terms, SARS-CoV-2-reactive clonotypes went from roughly 21 to 40, a nonsignificant rise. The appearance of a median approximately 90% of reactive clones in convalescent patients occurred only post-vaccination.

An Oncomine TCR Beta short-read assay was used to sequence the DNA from cultured CD4+ T cells. From the PCR reads, TCRdb called clonotypes with MiXCR, one entry per CDR3 protein. Of about 15,000 distinct CDR3 sequences in the sample, approximately 49% were seen once. This TCR came from a human donor who had recovered from COVID-19. Sequenced input: CD4+ T cells from blood, cultured in vitro.

The CDR3 sequence is CSAPPGAGRNTDTQYF. As DNA, the CDR3 is TGCAGTGCCCCGCCGGGAGCGGGGAGGAACACAGATACGCAGTATTTT. The chain links TRBV20-1 to TRBJ2-3; 7 bases match TRBD2. The CDR3 has 16 amino acids. Germline CDR1 is DFQATT and CDR2 is SNEGSKA (reference sequence). V lost 6 bases to trimming and J lost 2 bases; unmatched junction nucleotides: 14.